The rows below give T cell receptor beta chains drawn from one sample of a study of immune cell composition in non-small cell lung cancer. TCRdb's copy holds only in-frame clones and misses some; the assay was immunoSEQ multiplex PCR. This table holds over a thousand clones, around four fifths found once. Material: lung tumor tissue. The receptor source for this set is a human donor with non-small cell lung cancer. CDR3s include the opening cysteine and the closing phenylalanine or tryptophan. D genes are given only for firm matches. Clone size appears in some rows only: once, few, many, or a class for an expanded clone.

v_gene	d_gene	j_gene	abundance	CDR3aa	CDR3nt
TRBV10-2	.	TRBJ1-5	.	CASSGAGVDQPQHF	TGCGCCAGCAGTGGCGCGGGGGTCGATCAGCCCCAGCATTTT
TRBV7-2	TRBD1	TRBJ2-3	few	CASSPGQGTDTQYF	TGTGCCAGCAGCCCTGGACAGGGGACAGATACGCAGTATTTT
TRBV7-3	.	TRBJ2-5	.	CASSRDSEETQYF	TGTGCCAGCAGCCGGGACTCGGAGGAGACCCAGTACTTC
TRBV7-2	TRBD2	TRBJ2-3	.	CASSPVRGADTQYF	TGTGCCAGCAGCCCAGTCCGGGGGGCAGATACGCAGTATTTT
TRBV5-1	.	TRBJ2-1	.	CASSLDNSYNEQFF	TGCGCCAGCAGCTTGGACAACTCCTACAATGAGCAGTTCTTC
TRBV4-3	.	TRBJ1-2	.	CASSQDSGGNGYGYTF	TGCGCCAGCAGCCAAGATAGTGGGGGCAACGGCTATGGCTACACCTTC
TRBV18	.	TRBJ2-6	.	CASSPQLHSGANVLTF	TGTGCCAGCTCACCACAGCTCCACTCTGGGGCCAACGTCCTGACTTTC
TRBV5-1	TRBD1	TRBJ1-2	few	CASTAGQGAVNYGYTF	TGCGCCAGCACCGCCGGACAGGGGGCGGTCAACTATGGCTACACCTTC
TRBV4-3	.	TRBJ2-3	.	CASSPGAGISTDTQYF	TGCGCCAGCAGCCCTGGGGCGGGGATTTCCACAGATACGCAGTATTTT
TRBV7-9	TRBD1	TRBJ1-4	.	CASSGRTGSNEKLFF	TGTGCCAGCAGCGGGAGGACAGGAAGTAATGAAAAACTGTTTTTT
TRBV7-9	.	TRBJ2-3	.	CASSASLSTDTQYF	TGTGCCAGCAGCGCAAGCTTAAGCACAGATACGCAGTATTTT
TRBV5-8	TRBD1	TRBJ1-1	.	CASSLRGLGTEAFF	TGTGCCAGCAGCCTAAGGGGGCTCGGTACTGAAGCTTTCTTT
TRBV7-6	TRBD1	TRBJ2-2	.	CASSLGAGGPGTGELFF	TGTGCCAGCAGCTTAGGGGCAGGGGGCCCGGGCACCGGGGAGCTGTTTTTT
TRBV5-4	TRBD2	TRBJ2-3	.	CASSLSPPAGGSRITDTQYF	TGTGCCAGCAGCTTATCCCCCCCAGCGGGGGGGTCCCGAATCACAGATACGCAGTATTTT
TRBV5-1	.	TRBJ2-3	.	CASSLQGLALDTQYF	TGCGCCAGCAGCTTACAGGGCCTTGCCTTGGATACGCAGTATTTT
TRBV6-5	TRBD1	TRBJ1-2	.	CASSYSNIAGGYGYTF	TGTGCCAGCAGTTACTCGAATATCGCAGGGGGCTATGGCTACACCTTC
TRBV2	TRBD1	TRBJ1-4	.	CASSESTGGGEKLFF	TGTGCCAGCAGTGAATCGACAGGGGGCGGCGAAAAACTGTTTTTT
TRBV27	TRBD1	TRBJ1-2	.	CASSLRDRGNYGYTF	TGTGCCAGCAGTTTAAGGGACAGGGGTAACTATGGCTACACCTTC
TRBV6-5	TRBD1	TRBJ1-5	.	CASRKGQGASQPQHF	TGTGCCAGCAGAAAAGGACAGGGGGCGTCTCAGCCCCAGCATTTT
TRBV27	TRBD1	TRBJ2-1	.	CASSPGQGKERGAYNEQFF	TGTGCCAGCAGTCCGGGACAGGGTAAGGAGCGGGGAGCCTACAATGAGCAGTTCTTC
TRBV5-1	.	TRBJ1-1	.	CASSLSRRTEEAFF	TGCGCCAGCAGCTTGTCACGGCGGACTGAGGAAGCTTTCTTT
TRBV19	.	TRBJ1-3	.	CASNSQRGRNTIYF	TGTGCCAGTAATTCCCAGAGAGGGAGAAACACCATATATTTT
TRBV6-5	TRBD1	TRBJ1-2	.	CASRDTGGNYGYTF	TGTGCCAGCAGAGACACAGGGGGCAACTATGGCTACACCTTC
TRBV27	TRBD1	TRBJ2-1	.	CASRLGTVSNNEQFF	TGTGCCAGCAGGCTTGGGACAGTTAGTAACAATGAGCAGTTCTTC
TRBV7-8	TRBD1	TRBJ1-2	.	CASSPGDSYAYGYTF	TGTGCCAGCAGCCCTGGGGACAGTTACGCCTATGGCTACACCTTC
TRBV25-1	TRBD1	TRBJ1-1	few	CASSETGGTEAFF	TGTGCCAGCAGTGAAACAGGGGGCACTGAAGCTTTCTTT
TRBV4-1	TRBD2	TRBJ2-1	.	CASSQDPFASGGYYNEQFF	TGCGCCAGCAGCCAAGATCCCTTCGCGAGCGGGGGTTATTACAATGAGCAGTTCTTC
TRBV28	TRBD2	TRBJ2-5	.	CASSRLRTSRGHGETQYF	TGTGCCAGCAGTAGACTGAGGACTAGCAGGGGACATGGTGAGACCCAGTACTTC
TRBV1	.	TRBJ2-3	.	CTSRGLELSTDTQYF	TGCACCAGCCGGGGACTAGAGCTTAGCACAGATACGCAGTATTTT
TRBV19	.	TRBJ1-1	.	CASSTQGSQGTEAFF	TGTGCCAGTAGTACTCAGGGCTCCCAAGGGACTGAAGCTTTCTTT
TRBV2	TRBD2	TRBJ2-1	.	CASNNQLGGLAGGPEQFF	TGTGCCAGCAACAATCAGCTGGGTGGACTAGCGGGGGGGCCTGAGCAGTTCTTC
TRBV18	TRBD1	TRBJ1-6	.	CASSPPDRAPRSPLHF	TGTGCCAGCTCACCCCCAGACAGGGCCCCGAGATCACCCCTCCACTTT
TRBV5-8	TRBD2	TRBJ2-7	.	CASSVRLAGETYEQYF	TGTGCCAGCAGCGTGAGACTAGCGGGGGAGACCTACGAGCAGTACTTC